The 23 T cell receptor beta chains below come from one sample, sequenced in a study of blood T cell repertoires in COVID-19 (TCRdb year 2020). The library was prepared using the immunoSEQ multiplex PCR assay. As stored in TCRdb, this immuneACCESS dataset retains in-frame rearrangements with V and J assigned. A fraction of the clones does not appear; measured against another copy, unresolved V genes explain less than half of the discrepancy, and the remainder lacks a known reason. The sample records some 370,000 clones, 85% to 90% of which are singletons. Around 7% of the sample comes from the top ten. Sequenced sample: peripheral blood. The source of these receptors is a man aged 18 to 35 with active or convalescent COVID-19.

The V gene is TRBV7-2, the J gene TRBJ2-7, with 9 bases fitting TRBD1. V shed 6 bases, J shed 4 bases, and the junction held 7 bases outside the gene matches. Germline CDR1 reads SGHTA; CDR2 reads FQGNSA. This CDR3 comprises 14 residues. CDR3 sequence reads: CASRSGTGSYEQYF. In DNA form, the CDR3 reads TGTGCCAGCAGGTCCGGGACAGGGTCATACGAGCAGTACTTC.

The genes are TRBV27 and TRBJ1-5; the D gene is possibly TRBD1 (5 bases). Germline CDR1 is MNHEY and CDR2 is SMNVEV (reference sequence). Trimming stripped 6 bases from V and 1 base from J, with 7 bases between. The CDR3 has 13 amino acids. CDR3: CASRGQSNQPQHF. The CDR3 DNA reads TGTGCCAGCAGGGGGCAGAGCAATCAGCCCCAGCATTTT.

The V gene is TRBV6-1, the J gene TRBJ2-1, with D unclear. Trimming left V 2 bases short and J 0 bases short, with 11 bases between. The length of the CDR3 is 16 residues. The germline V gene has CDR1 MNHNS and CDR2 SASEGT. CDR3 DNA: TGTGCCAGCAGTGAAATCCTGGCTAGCTCCTACAATGAGCAGTTCTTC. This encodes CASSEILASSYNEQFF.

The J gene is TRBJ2-7, the V gene TRBV4-3, with D hard to call. In germline, CDR1 is LGHNA, CDR2 YSLEER. Trimming removed 0 bases at V and 3 bases at J, with 15 bases between. CDR3 size: 16 residues. This CDR3 reads CASSQDRSQLNYEQYF. CDR3 coding DNA: TGCGCCAGCAGCCAAGATCGATCCCAACTCAACTACGAGCAGTACTTC.

This CDR3 reads CASSFSSPNQPQHF. In DNA form, the CDR3 reads TGTGCCAGCAGCTTTTCCAGTCCCAATCAGCCCCAGCATTTT. The chain combines TRBV13 with TRBJ1-5; D not certain. The germline gives CDR1 PRHDT, CDR2 FYEKMQ (reference sequence). The V and J ends lost 3 bases and 3 bases respectively, with 9 bases between them. CDR3 length: 14 amino acids.

The rearrangement links TRBV23-1 to TRBJ2-7; TRBD2 agrees at 11 bases. Being an ORF, TRBV23-1 has a function that is uncertain. The CDR3 consists of 18 residues. V shed 2 bases, J shed 4 bases, and the junction held 13 bases outside the gene matches. CDR3 DNA sequence: TGCGCCAGCAGTCAAGGCACTAGCGGGGGCCTTTATTTTTACGAGCAGTACTTC. Protein product: CASSQGTSGGLYFYEQYF.

This clone was observed a handful of times. The chain combines TRBV19 with TRBJ2-2; 10 bases agree with TRBD2. V lost 3 bases and J lost 0; bases outside the gene matches: 4. The CDR3 totals 17 residues. CDR1 is LNHDA and CDR2 is SQIVND in the germline V gene (reference sequence). The CDR3 sequence is CASSIPAGGPNTGELFF. Written as DNA, the CDR3 is TGTGCCAGTAGTATCCCAGCGGGAGGGCCGAACACCGGGGAGCTGTTTTTT.

The chain carries TRBV7-8 and TRBJ2-7, with 8 bases that match TRBD1. V shed 3 bases and J 3 bases; nucleotides not matched to a gene: 7. Germline V gives CDR1 SGHVS, CDR2 FQNEAQ. The CDR3 is 15 amino acids. CDR3: CASSLQGTGYYEQYF. The CDR3 DNA reads as TGTGCCAGCAGCTTGCAGGGGACAGGCTACTACGAGCAGTACTTC.

V gene TRBV12-5 combines with J gene TRBJ2-1, with 9 bases lining up with TRBD1. CDR1 is LGHNT and CDR2 is FRNRAP in the germline V gene. The J segment lost 5 bases and the V segment lost 3 bases, leaving 11 bases of the junction unmatched. The CDR3 is made up of 17 amino acids. For the CDR3, the DNA is TGTGCTAGTGGTTTCAGTACAGGGGGCCTTCAACACAATGAGCAGTTCTTC. Its protein product is CASGFSTGGLQHNEQFF.

The chain links TRBV15 to TRBJ2-5; a weak D match, TRBD2 (5 bases). CDR1 is LNHNV, CDR2 YYDKDF, per germline (reference sequence). The V end lost 0 bases, the J end lost 3 bases, and 17 bases lay between the germline ends. The CDR3 totals 17 residues. The CDR3 region has the DNA TGTGCCACCAGCAGAGATTCGGGGTCTCCACGGGAAGAGACCCAGTACTTC. Protein product: CATSRDSGSPREETQYF.

J is TRBJ2-7 and V is TRBV28; 7 nucleotides line up with TRBD1. Trimming removed 6 bases from V and 5 bases from J; junction bases left unmatched: 13. Germline CDR1 reads MDHEN; CDR2 reads SYDVKM. This CDR3 is built from 15 residues. The CDR3 sequence: CASSPARQGPNEQYF. The CDR3 bases are TGTGCCAGCAGCCCCGCTAGACAGGGTCCCAACGAGCAGTACTTC.

A remark on this clone: Other DNA sequences in the same sample also yield this CDR3. V and J are TRBV18 and TRBJ2-7; the D is unclear. The CDR3 has 13 residues. CDR1 KGHSH and CDR2 LQKENI come from the germline V gene. The ends were cut back, 4 bases at V and 4 bases at J, with 11 bases in the middle. CDR3 residues: CASSRTESYEQYF. DNA for the CDR3: TGTGCCAGCTCACGTACAGAGTCTTACGAGCAGTACTTC. Combining the CDR3 with reference TRBV18 and TRBJ2-7 gives the whole variable domain NAGVMQNPRHLVRRRGQEARLRCSPMKGHSHVYWYRQLPEEGLKFMVYLQKENIIDESGMPKERFSAEFPKEGPSILRIQQVVRGDSAAYFCASSRTESYEQYFGPGTRLTVT.

This chain links TRBV5-1 with TRBJ1-6; TRBD1 might be the D (5 bases). Trimming took 6 bases from V and 7 from J, leaving 11 bases between them. CDR1 and CDR2 from the germline V gene are SGHRS and YFSETQ. The CDR3 has 13 residues. The CDR3 bases are TGCGCCAGCACCCAGGGTGGCAATTCACCCCTCCACTTT. Translation gives CASTQGGNSPLHF.

The genes are TRBV6-2 or TRBV6-3 and TRBJ2-1; TRBD2 matches at 9 bases. The trim removed 4 bases at V and 6 bases at J, leaving 10 bases unmatched. Germline values: CDR1 MNHEY, CDR2 SVGEGT. The CDR3 contains 16 residues. As DNA, the CDR3 is TGTGCCAGCAGTTCTCATAGCGGGGGACCCATCAATGAGCAGTTCTTC. Encoded protein: CASSSHSGGPINEQFF.

V is TRBV6-1 and J is TRBJ1-3; weak D call: TRBD1 (6 bases). Germline CDR1 and CDR2: MNHNS and SASEGT. With 3 bases removed from V and 2 bases from J, the gap between germline ends came to 8 bases. CDR3 size: 14 residues. CDR3 in amino acids: CASSEGAAGNTIYF. The CDR3 DNA is TGTGCCAGCAGTGAGGGGGCCGCTGGAAACACCATATATTTT.

The genes are TRBV24-1 and TRBJ2-1, with TRBD2 matching over 9 bases. With 5 bases clipped from V and 5 bases from J, the junction kept 12 bases outside the gene matches. Germline V lookup: CDR1 KGHDR, CDR2 SFDVKD. The length of the CDR3 is 17 residues. The CDR3 coding sequence is TGTGCCACCAGTGCCGCCGTCGGACTAGCGCAACACAATGAGCAGTTCTTC. It is translated as CATSAAVGLAQHNEQFF.

This sequence joins TRBV27 and TRBJ1-2, with no clear D. The germline gives CDR1 MNHEY, CDR2 SMNVEV (reference sequence). CDR3 length: 18 amino acids. Trimming cost V 2 bases and J 5 bases, with 24 bases left between them. The CDR3 sequence is CASSLTPPLSERGYGYTF. CDR3 nucleotide sequence: TGTGCCAGCAGTTTAACCCCTCCCCTTTCGGAACGGGGATATGGCTACACCTTC.

The rearrangement joins TRBV19 to TRBJ1-1, with D possibly being TRBD1 (5 bases). Trimming took off 10 bases at V and 6 bases at J, with 18 bases between the two ends. The germline CDR1 and CDR2 sequences are LNHDA and SQIVND (reference sequence). The CDR3 sequence is 13 residues long. CDR3: CATRLGQLAEAFF. The CDR3 DNA is TGTGCCACCCGCTTGGGGCAGCTCGCTGAAGCTTTCTTT.

This chain connects TRBV7-9 to TRBJ2-5, with TRBD2 matching 7 bases. The germline gives CDR1 SEHNR, CDR2 FQNEAQ (reference sequence). J lost 5 bases, V lost 5 bases, and 11 bases had no gene match. CDR3 length equals 15 residues. CDR3 in amino acids: CASSIRGRAGETQYF. The CDR3 nucleotides read TGTGCCAGCAGCATTAGAGGGAGGGCCGGGGAGACCCAGTACTTC.

The chain employs TRBV24-1 and TRBJ1-2; D unclear. The CDR3 is 15 amino acids. Germline CDR1 and CDR2: KGHDR and SFDVKD. V lost 1 base and J 7 bases, leaving 15 bases between the germline ends. The CDR3 sequence is CATSDFEGSGSGYTF. CDR3 DNA: TGTGCCACCAGTGATTTTGAGGGCTCCGGAAGTGGCTACACCTTC.

The rearrangement uses TRBV19 and TRBJ1-6, with 7 bases that match TRBD1. V gave up 4 bases and J gave up 7 bases; unmatched junction bases: 7. The CDR3 runs to 15 residues. Germline lookup yields CDR1 LNHDA and CDR2 SQIVND (reference sequence). The CDR3 region is CASSTWTGVNSPLHF. In DNA, the CDR3 is TGTGCCAGTAGTACCTGGACAGGAGTCAATTCACCCCTCCACTTT.

This chain links TRBV24-1 with TRBJ2-1, with 8 bases that match TRBD2. Germline assignment: CDR1 KGHDR and CDR2 SFDVKD. Trimming took 1 base from V and 8 from J; bases not matched to a gene: 6. CDR3 length equals 15 residues. The CDR3 nucleotides are TGTGCCACCAGTGATTTAGCGGGAGATAAACATGAGCAGTTCTTC. Protein sequence: CATSDLAGDKHEQFF.

V gene TRBV18 combines with J gene TRBJ1-4; D is ambiguous. The germline V gene has CDR1 KGHSH and CDR2 LQKENI. The CDR3 has 14 residues. V lost 1 base, J lost 5 bases, and 8 bases lay in between. The CDR3 is CASSPRERNEKLFF. The CDR3 coding sequence is TGTGCCAGCTCACCACGTGAGAGGAATGAAAAACTGTTTTTT.